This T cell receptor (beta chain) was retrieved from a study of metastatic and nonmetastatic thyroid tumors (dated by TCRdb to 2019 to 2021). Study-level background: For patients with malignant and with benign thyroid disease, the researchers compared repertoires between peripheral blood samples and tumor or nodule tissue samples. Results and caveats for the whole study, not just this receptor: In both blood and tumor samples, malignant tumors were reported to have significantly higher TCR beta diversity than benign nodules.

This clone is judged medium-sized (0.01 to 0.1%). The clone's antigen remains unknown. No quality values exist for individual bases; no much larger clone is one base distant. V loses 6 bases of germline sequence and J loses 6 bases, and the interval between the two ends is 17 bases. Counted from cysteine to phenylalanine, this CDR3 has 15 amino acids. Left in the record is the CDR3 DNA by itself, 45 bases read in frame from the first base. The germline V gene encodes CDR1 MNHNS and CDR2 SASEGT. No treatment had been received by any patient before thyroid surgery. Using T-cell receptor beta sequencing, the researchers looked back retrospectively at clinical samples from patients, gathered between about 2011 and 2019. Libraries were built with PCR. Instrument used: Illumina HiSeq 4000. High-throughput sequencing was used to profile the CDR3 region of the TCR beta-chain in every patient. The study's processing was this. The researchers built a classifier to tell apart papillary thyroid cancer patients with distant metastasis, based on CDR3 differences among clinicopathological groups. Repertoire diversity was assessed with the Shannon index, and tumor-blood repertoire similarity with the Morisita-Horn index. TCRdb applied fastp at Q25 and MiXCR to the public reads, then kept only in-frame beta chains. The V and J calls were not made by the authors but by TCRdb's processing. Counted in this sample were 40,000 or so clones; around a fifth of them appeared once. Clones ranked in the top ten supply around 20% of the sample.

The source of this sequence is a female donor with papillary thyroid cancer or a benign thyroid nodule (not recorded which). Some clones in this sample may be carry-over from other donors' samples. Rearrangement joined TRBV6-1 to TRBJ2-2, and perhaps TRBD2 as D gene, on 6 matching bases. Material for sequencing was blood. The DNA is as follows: TGTGCCAGCAGCCACGGGGGTAGCGAGCCCGGGGAGCTGTTTTTT. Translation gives CASSHGGSEPGELFF.